The TCR beta chain under discussion was sequenced for a study of early T cells in non-severe SARS-CoV-2 infection. Study summary: Sequencing input comprised bulk RNA from unsorted whole blood; chain pairing was not available. General study results and limits: In VDJdb matching, anti-spike CD8 responses were favored while private and CD4 specificities went missing.

The germline V gene has CDR1 SEHNR and CDR2 FQNEAQ (reference sequence). V dropped 4 bases and J dropped 2 bases, with 14 bases sitting between them. CDR3 length equals 15 residues. TCRdb independently ran MiXCR on the 5' RACE reads; one entry per CDR3 protein. The sample contains about 71,000 distinct CDR3 sequences, approximately 13% of which appear only once. This clonotype was recorded at least ten times. Its specificity is not known. The material sequenced was whole blood. V gene TRBV7-9 combines with J gene TRBJ1-2; D not resolved. The source of this sequence is an adult who was a healthcare worker with PCR-confirmed SARS-CoV-2 infection or an uninfected control (not recorded which). The CDR3 sequence: CASSSSPKVNYGYTF. The CDR3 nucleotides are TGTGCCAGCAGCTCCTCCCCCAAAGTCAACTATGGCTACACCTTC.